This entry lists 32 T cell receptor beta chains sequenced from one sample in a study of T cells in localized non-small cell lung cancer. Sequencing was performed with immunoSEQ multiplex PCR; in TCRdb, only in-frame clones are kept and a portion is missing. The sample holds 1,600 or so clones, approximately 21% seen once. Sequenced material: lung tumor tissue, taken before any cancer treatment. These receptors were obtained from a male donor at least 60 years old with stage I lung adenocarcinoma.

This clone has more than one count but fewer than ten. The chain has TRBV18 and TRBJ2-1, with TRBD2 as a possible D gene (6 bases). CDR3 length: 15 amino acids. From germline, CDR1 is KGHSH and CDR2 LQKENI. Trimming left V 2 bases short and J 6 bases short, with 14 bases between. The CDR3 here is CASSPGRGRSNEQFF. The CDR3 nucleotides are TGTGCCAGCTCACCAGGGCGGGGACGATCCAATGAGCAGTTCTTC.

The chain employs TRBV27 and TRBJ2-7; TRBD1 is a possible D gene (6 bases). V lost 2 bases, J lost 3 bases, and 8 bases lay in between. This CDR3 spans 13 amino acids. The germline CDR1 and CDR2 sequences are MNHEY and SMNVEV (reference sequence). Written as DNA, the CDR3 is TGTGCCAGCAGTTTAAAAGGGGGCTACGAGCAGTACTTC. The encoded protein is CASSLKGGYEQYF.

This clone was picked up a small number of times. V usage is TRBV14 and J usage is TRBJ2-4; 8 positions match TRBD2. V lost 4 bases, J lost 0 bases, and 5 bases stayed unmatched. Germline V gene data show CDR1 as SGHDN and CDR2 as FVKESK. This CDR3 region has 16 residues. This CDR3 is CASSPTSGIAKNIQYF. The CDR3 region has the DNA TGTGCCAGCAGCCCTACTAGCGGAATAGCCAAAAACATTCAGTACTTC.

CDR3 DNA: TGTGCCAGCAGCCGACTAGTTAGCACAGATACGCAGTATTTT. Translating gives CASSRLVSTDTQYF. The genes are TRBV2 and TRBJ2-3; a possible D gene is TRBD2 (6 bases). CDR1 is SNHLY and CDR2 is FYNNEI in the germline V gene. Trimming left V 6 bases short and J 0 bases short, with 10 bases between. The CDR3 length is 14 residues.

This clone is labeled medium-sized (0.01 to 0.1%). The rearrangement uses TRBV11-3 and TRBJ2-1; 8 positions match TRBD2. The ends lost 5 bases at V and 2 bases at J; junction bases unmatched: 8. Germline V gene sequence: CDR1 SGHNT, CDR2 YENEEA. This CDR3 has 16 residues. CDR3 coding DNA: TGTGCCAGCAGCAATAATCGGGGGGGGACCTACAATGAGCAGTTCTTC. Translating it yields CASSNNRGGTYNEQFF.

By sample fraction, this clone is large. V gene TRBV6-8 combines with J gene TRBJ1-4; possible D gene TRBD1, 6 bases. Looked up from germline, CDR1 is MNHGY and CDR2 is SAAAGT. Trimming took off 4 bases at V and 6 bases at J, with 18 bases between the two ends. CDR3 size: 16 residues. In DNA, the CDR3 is TGTGCCAGCAGTTCCCCGCAGGGGCGCCTGGATGAAAAACTGTTTTTT. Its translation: CASSSPQGRLDEKLFF.

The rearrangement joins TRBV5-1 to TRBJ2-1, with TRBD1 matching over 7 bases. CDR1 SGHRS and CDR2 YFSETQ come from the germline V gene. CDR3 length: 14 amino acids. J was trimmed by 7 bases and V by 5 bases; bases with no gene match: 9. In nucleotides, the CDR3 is TGCGCCAGCAGGACCGACAGGGCTAGGAATGAGCAGTTCTTC. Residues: CASRTDRARNEQFF.

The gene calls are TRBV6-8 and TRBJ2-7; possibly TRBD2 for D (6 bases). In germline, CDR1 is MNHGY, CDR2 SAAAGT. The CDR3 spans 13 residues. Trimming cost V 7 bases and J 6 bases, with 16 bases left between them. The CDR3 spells CASIVNSGLEQYF. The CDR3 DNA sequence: TGTGCCAGCATAGTAAATAGCGGACTCGAGCAGTACTTC.

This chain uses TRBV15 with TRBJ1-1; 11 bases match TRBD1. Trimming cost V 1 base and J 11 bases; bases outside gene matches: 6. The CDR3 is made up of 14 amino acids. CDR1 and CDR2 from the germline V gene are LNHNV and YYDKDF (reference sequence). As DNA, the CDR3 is TGTGCCACCAGCAGAGCCCGGACAGGGGGCGACGCTTTCTTT. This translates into CATSRARTGGDAFF.

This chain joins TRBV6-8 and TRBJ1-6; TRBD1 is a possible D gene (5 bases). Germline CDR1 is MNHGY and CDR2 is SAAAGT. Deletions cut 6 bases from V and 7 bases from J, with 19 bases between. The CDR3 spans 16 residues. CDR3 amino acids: CASSILTGWWNSPLHF. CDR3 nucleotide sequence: TGTGCCAGCAGCATTTTAACAGGATGGTGGAATTCACCCCTCCACTTT.

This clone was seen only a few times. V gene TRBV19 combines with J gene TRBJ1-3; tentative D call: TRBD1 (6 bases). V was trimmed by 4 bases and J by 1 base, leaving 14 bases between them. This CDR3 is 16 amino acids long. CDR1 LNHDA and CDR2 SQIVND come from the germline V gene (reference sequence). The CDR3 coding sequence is TGTGCCAGTAGTACCAGAGGGGGAGCGTCTGGAAACACCATATATTTT. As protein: CASSTRGGASGNTIYF.

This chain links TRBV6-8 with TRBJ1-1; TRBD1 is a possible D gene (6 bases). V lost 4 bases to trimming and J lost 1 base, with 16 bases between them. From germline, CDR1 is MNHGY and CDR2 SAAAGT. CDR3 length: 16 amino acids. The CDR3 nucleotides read TGTGCCAGCAGTTTCCCACAGGGCTCGGCGAACACTGAAGCTTTCTTT. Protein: CASSFPQGSANTEAFF.

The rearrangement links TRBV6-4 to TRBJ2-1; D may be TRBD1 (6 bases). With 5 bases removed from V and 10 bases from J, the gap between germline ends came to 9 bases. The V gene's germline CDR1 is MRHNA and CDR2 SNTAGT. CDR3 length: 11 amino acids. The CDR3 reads CASSYQGEQFF. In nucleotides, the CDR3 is TGTGCCAGCAGTTACCAGGGGGAGCAGTTCTTC.

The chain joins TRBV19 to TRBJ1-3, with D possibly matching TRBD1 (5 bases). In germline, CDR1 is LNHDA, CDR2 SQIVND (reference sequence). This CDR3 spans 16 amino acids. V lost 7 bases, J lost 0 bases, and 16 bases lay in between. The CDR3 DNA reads TGTGCCAGTAAAGTCCGGACAACCGACTCTGGAAACACCATATATTTT. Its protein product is CASKVRTTDSGNTIYF.

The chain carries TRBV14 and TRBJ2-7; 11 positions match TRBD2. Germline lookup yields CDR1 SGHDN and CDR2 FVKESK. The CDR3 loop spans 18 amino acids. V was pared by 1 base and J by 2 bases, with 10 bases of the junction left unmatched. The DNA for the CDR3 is TGTGCCAGCAGCCAAGCCCGACTAGCGGGAAACGCCACCTACGAGCAGTACTTC. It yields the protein CASSQARLAGNATYEQYF.

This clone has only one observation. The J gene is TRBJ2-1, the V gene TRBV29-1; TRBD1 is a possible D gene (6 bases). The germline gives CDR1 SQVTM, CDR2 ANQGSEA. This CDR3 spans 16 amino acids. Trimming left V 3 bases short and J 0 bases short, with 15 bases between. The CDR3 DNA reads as TGCAGCGTTGAGACAGGACCGGCGAGCTCCTACAATGAGCAGTTCTTC. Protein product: CSVETGPASSYNEQFF.

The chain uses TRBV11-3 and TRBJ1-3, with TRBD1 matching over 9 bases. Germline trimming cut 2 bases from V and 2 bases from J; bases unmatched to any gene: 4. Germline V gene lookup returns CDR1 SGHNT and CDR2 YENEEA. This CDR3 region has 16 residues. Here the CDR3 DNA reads TGTGCCAGCAGCTTACGCACAGGGGGCACTGGAAACACCATATATTTT. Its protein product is CASSLRTGGTGNTIYF.

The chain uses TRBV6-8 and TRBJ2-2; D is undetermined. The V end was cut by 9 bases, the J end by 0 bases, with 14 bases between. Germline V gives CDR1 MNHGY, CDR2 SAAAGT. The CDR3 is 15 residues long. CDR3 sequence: CASGHPIANTGELFF. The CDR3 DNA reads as TGTGCCAGTGGCCACCCAATAGCGAACACCGGGGAGCTGTTTTTT.

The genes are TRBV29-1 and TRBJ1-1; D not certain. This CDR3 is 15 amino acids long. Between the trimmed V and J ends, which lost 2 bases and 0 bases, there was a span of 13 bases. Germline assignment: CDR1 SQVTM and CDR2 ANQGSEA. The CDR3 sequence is CSVELSVQMNTEAFF. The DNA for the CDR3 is TGCAGCGTTGAACTCAGCGTGCAGATGAACACTGAAGCTTTCTTT.

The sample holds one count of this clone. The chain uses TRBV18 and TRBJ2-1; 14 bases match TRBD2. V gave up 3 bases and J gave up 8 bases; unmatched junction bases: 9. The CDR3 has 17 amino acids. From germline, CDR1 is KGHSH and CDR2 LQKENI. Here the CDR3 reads CASSPGTSGGHLDEQFF. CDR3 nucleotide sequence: TGTGCCAGCTCACCCGGGACTAGCGGGGGACACCTCGATGAGCAGTTCTTC.

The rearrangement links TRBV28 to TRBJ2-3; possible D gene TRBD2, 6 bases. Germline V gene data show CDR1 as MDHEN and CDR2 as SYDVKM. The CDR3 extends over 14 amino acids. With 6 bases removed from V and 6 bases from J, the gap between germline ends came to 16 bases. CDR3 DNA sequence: TGTGCCAGCAGCCCGGGACGGGAGCATGATACGCAGTATTTT. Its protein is CASSPGREHDTQYF.

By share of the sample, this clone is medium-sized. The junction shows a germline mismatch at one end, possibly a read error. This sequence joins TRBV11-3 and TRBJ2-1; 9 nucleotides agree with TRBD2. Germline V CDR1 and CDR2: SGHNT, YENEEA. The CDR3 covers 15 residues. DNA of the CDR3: TGTGCTAGCAGCCAGTCGGCGGGGGGGCCCAATGAGCAGTTCTTC. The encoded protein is CASSQSAGGPNEQFF.

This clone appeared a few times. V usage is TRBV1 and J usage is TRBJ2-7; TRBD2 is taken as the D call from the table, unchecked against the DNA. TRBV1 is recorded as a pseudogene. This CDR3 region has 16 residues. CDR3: CASSRHRTGGSYEQYF. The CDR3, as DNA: TGCGCCAGCAGTCGACATAGGACGGGGGGCTCCTACGAGCAGTACTTC.

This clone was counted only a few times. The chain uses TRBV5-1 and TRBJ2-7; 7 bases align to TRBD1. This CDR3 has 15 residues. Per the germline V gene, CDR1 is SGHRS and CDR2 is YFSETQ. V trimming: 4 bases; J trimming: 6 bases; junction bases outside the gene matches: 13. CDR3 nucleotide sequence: TGCGCCAGCAGCCCTACCGGGGCAGGGGGTCGCGAGCAGTACTTC. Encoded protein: CASSPTGAGGREQYF.

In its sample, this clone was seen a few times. CDR3 protein: CASSQWTDNYGYTF. The CDR3, as DNA: TGTGCCAGCTCACAGTGGACGGATAACTATGGCTACACCTTC. This rearrangement joins TRBV18 to TRBJ1-2; D not certain. This CDR3 has 14 amino acids. Trimming shortened V by 4 bases and J by 1 base, and 10 bases separated the two germline ends. Germline V gene data show CDR1 as KGHSH and CDR2 as LQKENI.

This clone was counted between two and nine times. CDR3 sequence: CASSQEMGKNTEAFF. CDR3 coding DNA: TGCGCCAGCAGCCAAGAGATGGGAAAGAACACTGAAGCTTTCTTT. The gene calls are TRBV4-1 and TRBJ1-1; D is unresolved. CDR3 size: 15 residues. Germline CDR1 and CDR2: MGHRA and YSYEKL. Between the trimmed V and J ends, which lost 0 bases and 1 base, there was a span of 9 bases.

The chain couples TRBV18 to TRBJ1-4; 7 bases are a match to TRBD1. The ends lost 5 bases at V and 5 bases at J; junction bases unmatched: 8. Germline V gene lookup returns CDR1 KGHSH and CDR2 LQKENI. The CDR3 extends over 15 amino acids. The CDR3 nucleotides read TGTGCCAGCTCAAACGACAGGGCCGAGAATGAAAAACTGTTTTTT. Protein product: CASSNDRAENEKLFF.

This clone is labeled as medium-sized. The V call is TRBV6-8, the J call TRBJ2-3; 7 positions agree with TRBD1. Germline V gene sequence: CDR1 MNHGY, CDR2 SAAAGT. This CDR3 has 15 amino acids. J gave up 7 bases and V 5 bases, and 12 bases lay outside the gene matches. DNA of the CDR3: TGTGCCAGCAGTACCGGAGACAGGGACGGGAATACGCAGTATTTT. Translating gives CASSTGDRDGNTQYF.

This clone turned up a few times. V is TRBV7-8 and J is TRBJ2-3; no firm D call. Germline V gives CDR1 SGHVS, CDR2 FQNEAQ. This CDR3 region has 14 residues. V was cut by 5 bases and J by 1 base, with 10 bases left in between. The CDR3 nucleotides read TGTGCCAGCAGCCCCCGGTGGGGCACAGATACGCAGTATTTT. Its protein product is CASSPRWGTDTQYF.

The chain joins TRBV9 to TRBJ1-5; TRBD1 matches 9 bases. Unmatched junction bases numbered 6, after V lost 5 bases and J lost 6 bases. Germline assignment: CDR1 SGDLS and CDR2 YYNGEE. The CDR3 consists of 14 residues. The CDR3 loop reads CASSERTGAQPQHF. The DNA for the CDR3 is TGTGCCAGCAGTGAGAGGACAGGGGCTCAGCCCCAGCATTTT.

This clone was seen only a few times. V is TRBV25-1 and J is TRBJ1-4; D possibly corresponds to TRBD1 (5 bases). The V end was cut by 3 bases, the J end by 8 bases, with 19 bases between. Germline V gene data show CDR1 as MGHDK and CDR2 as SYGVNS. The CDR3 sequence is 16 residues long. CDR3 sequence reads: CASSDDGGRDPEKLFF. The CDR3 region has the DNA TGTGCCAGCAGTGACGATGGAGGCAGGGATCCCGAAAAACTGTTTTTT.

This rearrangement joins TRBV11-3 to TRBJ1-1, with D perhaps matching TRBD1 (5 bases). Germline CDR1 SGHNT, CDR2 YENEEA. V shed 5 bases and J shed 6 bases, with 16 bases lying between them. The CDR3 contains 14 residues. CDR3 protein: CASSPRAGDSEAFF. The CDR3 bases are TGTGCCAGCAGCCCTAGGGCGGGGGACTCTGAAGCTTTCTTT.